Below, 16 T cell receptor beta chains from the same sample are listed, as sequenced in a study of CD8 T cells in Susac syndrome. Random hexamers were used to reverse transcribe the RNA input (about 0.45 to 1 ug). MiXCR, run by TCRdb on the immunoSEQ multiplex PCR reads, gives a single entry per CDR3 protein. This repertoire shows about 210,000 distinct CDR3 sequences, 95% found once; its top ten account for 0.095%. Sequencing was carried out using CD4+ T cells from PBMCs. These receptor sequences come from a human donor with multiple sclerosis.

This sequence joins TRBV20-1 and TRBJ2-1, with 10 bases matching TRBD2. Germline V lookup: CDR1 DFQATT, CDR2 SNEGSKA (reference sequence). The trim removed 3 bases at V and 3 bases at J, leaving 8 bases unmatched. This CDR3 spans 16 amino acids. This CDR3 reads CSARGNLAGVYNEQFF. The CDR3 DNA follows: TGCAGTGCTAGGGGAAATCTAGCGGGAGTCTACAATGAGCAGTTCTTC.

The chain recombines TRBV20-1 with TRBJ2-3; D possibly corresponds to TRBD2 (5 bases). The CDR3 has 14 amino acids. Trimming removed 5 bases from V and 2 bases from J, with 14 bases in between. Germline V gene sequence: CDR1 DFQATT, CDR2 SNEGSKA (reference sequence). The CDR3 here is CSASGLSDTDTQYF. CDR3 bases: TGCAGTGCTTCTGGACTTTCAGACACAGATACGCAGTATTTT.

The V gene is TRBV9, the J gene TRBJ2-1; TRBD2 is a possible D gene (5 bases). The CDR3 runs to 15 residues. Germline V gene lookup returns CDR1 SGDLS and CDR2 YYNGEE. The V gene lost 3 bases and the J gene lost 0 bases, with 10 bases spanning the gap. CDR3 sequence (DNA): TGTGCCAGCAGCGAGGCAGCGGACTCCTACAATGAGCAGTTCTTC. Encoded protein: CASSEAADSYNEQFF.

The chain carries TRBV7-9 and TRBJ2-2, with a tentative D call TRBD2 (7 bases). CDR3 length equals 16 residues. V gave up 5 bases and J gave up 3 bases, with 16 bases separating them. The V gene's germline CDR1 is SEHNR and CDR2 FQNEAQ (reference sequence). Here the CDR3 reads CASSAPGGSYTGELFF. CDR3 sequence (DNA): TGTGCCAGCAGCGCCCCGGGGGGCAGCTACACCGGGGAGCTGTTTTTT.

The DNA of the CDR3 is TGTGCCAGCAGTGCCAACCGGTCGGCCAAGAGGTACTTC. Translating it yields CASSANRSAKRYF. V usage is TRBV6-1 and J usage is TRBJ2-7, with unresolved D. The CDR3 covers 13 residues. Trimming stripped 4 bases from V and 12 bases from J, with 19 bases between. Germline CDR1 is MNHNS and CDR2 is SASEGT.

This chain uses TRBV4-1 with TRBJ2-3; D is undetermined. This CDR3 is built from 14 residues. The V end lost 6 bases, the J end lost 4 bases, and 14 bases lay between the germline ends. CDR1 and CDR2 from the germline V gene are MGHRA and YSYEKL. CDR3 coding DNA: TGCGCCAGCAGGCTCGAGCGAGGACCAGATACGCAGTATTTT. It encodes CASRLERGPDTQYF.

The V call is TRBV29-1, the J call TRBJ2-1; no definite D call. The CDR3 is 11 residues long. V lost 7 bases to trimming and J lost 6 bases, with 10 bases between them. Germline CDR1 SQVTM, CDR2 ANQGSEA. This CDR3 reads CSASLSNEQFF. The CDR3 nucleotides read TGCAGCGCCAGTCTAAGCAATGAGCAGTTCTTC.

The rearrangement links TRBV20-1 to TRBJ2-3; 16 bases line up with TRBD2. The germline CDR1 and CDR2 sequences are DFQATT and SNEGSKA (reference sequence). V lost 0 bases and J lost 8; bases outside the gene matches: 8. This CDR3 contains 17 residues. CDR3 in amino acids: CSARDPGLAGGPGTQYF. The CDR3 DNA is TGCAGTGCTAGAGATCCGGGACTAGCGGGAGGGCCCGGTACGCAGTATTTT.

The chain has TRBV10-2 and TRBJ2-7, with D uncertain. The germline V gene encodes CDR1 WSHSY and CDR2 SAAADI. The CDR3 contains 14 residues. The ends were cut back, 2 bases at V and 6 bases at J, with 14 bases in the middle. The CDR3 nucleotides read TGCGCCAGCAGTGAGGTCCCACCCACGGGCGAGCAGTACTTC. This codes for CASSEVPPTGEQYF.

The V gene is TRBV2, the J gene TRBJ1-6; unclear D gene. The length of the CDR3 is 13 residues. CDR1 is SNHLY and CDR2 is FYNNEI in the germline V gene. The germline V and J ends were trimmed by 7 bases and 9 bases, with 13 bases remaining between them. The chain's CDR3 is CASISRSASPLHF. The CDR3 DNA reads as TGTGCCAGCATCAGTAGGTCCGCTTCACCCCTCCACTTT.

This chain links TRBV30 with TRBJ2-7; maybe TRBD2 (6 bases). V lost 2 bases to trimming and J lost 5 bases, with 13 bases between them. The germline CDR1 and CDR2 sequences are GTSNPN and SVGIG (reference sequence). CDR3 length equals 13 residues. CDR3 nucleotides: TGTGCCTGGAGTCAGGAGGGGAAGGACGAGCAGTACTTC. Protein: CAWSQEGKDEQYF.

The J gene is TRBJ2-1, the V gene TRBV25-1; TRBD1 agrees at 7 bases. The CDR3 has 16 amino acids. The V segment lost 5 bases and the J segment 2 bases; nucleotides outside the gene matches: 9. Germline CDR1 and CDR2: MGHDK and SYGVNS. The CDR3 nucleotides read TGTGCCAGCAGTCCCACCCGGACAGGCACCTACAATGAGCAGTTCTTC. Protein product: CASSPTRTGTYNEQFF.

The chain joins TRBV20-1 to TRBJ2-3; 7 nucleotides match TRBD2. CDR3 length: 13 residues. Germline trimming cut 5 bases from V and 6 bases from J; bases unmatched to any gene: 8. The germline gives CDR1 DFQATT, CDR2 SNEGSKA (reference sequence). CDR3: CSARSGPWDTQYF. The CDR3 DNA reads TGCAGTGCTCGTAGCGGGCCTTGGGATACGCAGTATTTT.

This chain connects TRBV30 to TRBJ2-7, with 7 bases lining up with TRBD2. This CDR3 region has 13 residues. The germline CDR1 and CDR2 sequences are GTSNPN and SVGIG (reference sequence). The trim removed 5 bases at V and 4 bases at J, leaving 8 bases unmatched. The CDR3 reads CAWGGGSGYEQYF. Written as DNA, the CDR3 is TGTGCCTGGGGCGGCGGGAGTGGGTACGAGCAGTACTTC.

The chain recombines TRBV29-1 with TRBJ2-6, with D maybe TRBD1 (6 bases). V was cut by 4 bases and J by 3 bases, with 13 bases left in between. Per germline, CDR1 SQVTM and CDR2 ANQGSEA. The CDR3 is made up of 15 amino acids. The CDR3 sequence: CSVGTVSGGANVLTF. As DNA, the CDR3 is TGCAGCGTTGGGACAGTCTCGGGTGGGGCCAACGTCCTGACTTTC.

This sequence joins TRBV5-1 and TRBJ2-1; TRBD2 matches 7 bases. After removal of 3 bases from V and 5 bases from J, the junction contained 5 bases not matched to a gene. This CDR3 has 14 amino acids. In germline, CDR1 is SGHRS, CDR2 YFSETQ. The CDR3 loop is CASSSLAGDNEQFF. In nucleotides, the CDR3 is TGCGCCAGCAGCTCCCTTGCGGGAGACAATGAGCAGTTCTTC. Full variable domain (rest looked up from reference TRBV5-1 and TRBJ2-1): KAGVTQTPRYLIKTRGQQVTLSCSPISGHRSVSWYQQTPGQGLQFLFEYFSETQRNKGNFPGRFSGRQFSNSRSEMNVSTLELGDSALYLCASSSLAGDNEQFFGPGTRLTVL.